Each of the 13 T cell receptor beta chains below was sequenced from the same sample in a study of shared clonotypes between healthy human individuals. Generated by immunoSEQ multiplex PCR, the TCRdb table keeps only in-frame clones and is missing some. The top ten hold approximately 12% of the sample, which has about 450,000 clones, about 80% seen once. The sequenced material came from PBMCs. The source is a middle-aged woman in good health. Some clones in this sample may be carry-over from other donors' samples.

V and J are TRBV13 and TRBJ2-4, with TRBD1 as a possible D gene (6 bases). The V end was cut by 4 bases, the J end by 4 bases, with 11 bases between. CDR3 size: 14 residues. Germline CDR1 reads PRHDT; CDR2 reads FYEKMQ (reference sequence). CDR3 coding DNA: TGTGCCAGCAGCTCCTGGACAGATAAAAACATTCAGTACTTC. Its protein is CASSSWTDKNIQYF.

The chain links TRBV18 to TRBJ2-7; either TRBD1 or TRBD2 may supply D (6 bases each). Trimming removed 3 bases at V and 7 bases at J, with 19 bases between. The CDR3 extends over 15 amino acids. From germline, CDR1 is KGHSH and CDR2 LQKENI. CDR3 region: CASSPPTGRSGEQYF. CDR3 nucleotide sequence: TGTGCCAGCTCACCCCCTACAGGGAGGTCGGGAGAGCAGTACTTC.

V and J are TRBV15 and TRBJ1-5; D is possibly TRBD1 (6 bases). The CDR3 loop spans 14 amino acids. The V and J ends lost 2 bases and 6 bases respectively, with 11 bases between them. The V gene's germline CDR1 is LNHNV and CDR2 YYDKDF (reference sequence). The DNA of the CDR3 is TGTGCCACCAGCAGATACAGGGTAGGTCAGCCCCAGCATTTT. Translation: CATSRYRVGQPQHF.

This clone came up a few times. This chain connects TRBV6-1 to TRBJ2-5, with D possibly matching TRBD2 (5 bases). The CDR3 contains 15 residues. V was pared by 4 bases and J by 5 bases, with 17 bases between. Per germline, CDR1 MNHNS and CDR2 SASEGT. The CDR3 nucleotides are TGTGCCAGCAGTGTTGAGGGATTCTTAGGGGAGACCCAGTACTTC. Protein product: CASSVEGFLGETQYF.

Only one count was recorded for this clone. The chain links TRBV7-7 to TRBJ2-5, with 7 positions matching TRBD1. V gave up 5 bases and J gave up 4 bases; unmatched junction bases: 10. CDR3 size: 15 residues. Germline values: CDR1 SSHAT, CDR2 FNYEAQ (reference sequence). The DNA for the CDR3 is TGTGCCAGCAGCCAAAACCCGACAGGGTTAGAGACCCAGTACTTC. Translated, it gives CASSQNPTGLETQYF.

The J gene is TRBJ2-1, the V gene TRBV7-2; the D gene is possibly TRBD2 (5 bases). V gave up 2 bases and J gave up 7 bases, with 6 bases separating them. This CDR3 is built from 12 residues. CDR1 SGHTA and CDR2 FQGNSA come from the germline V gene. The CDR3 DNA reads TGTGCCAGCAGCTTAAGAGGGAATGAGCAGTTCTTC. The encoded protein is CASSLRGNEQFF.

This clone has a handful of counts. The chain has TRBV25-1 and TRBJ2-1; 8 bases map to TRBD2. Germline-derived CDR1 and CDR2 are MGHDK and SYGVNS. Trimming cost V 8 bases and J 8 bases; bases outside gene matches: 11. The CDR3 spans 14 residues. This CDR3 is CASRKEAGVDEQFF. The DNA of the CDR3 is TGTGCCAGCCGGAAAGAAGCGGGAGTCGATGAGCAGTTCTTC.

This chain uses TRBV7-8 with TRBJ1-4, with 7 nucleotides matching TRBD1. The trim removed 1 base at V and 2 bases at J, leaving 10 bases unmatched. This CDR3 has 18 amino acids. Germline lookup yields CDR1 SGHVS and CDR2 FQNEAQ. CDR3 DNA: TGTGCCAGCAGCTTAGTTCAGGGACAGCTACGCACTAATGAAAAACTGTTTTTT. It is translated as CASSLVQGQLRTNEKLFF.

This rearrangement joins TRBV18 to TRBJ1-2; a possible D gene is TRBD1 (5 bases). Germline V lookup: CDR1 KGHSH, CDR2 LQKENI. Trimming stripped 1 base from V and 6 bases from J, with 12 bases between. There are 14 residues in the CDR3. CDR3 sequence: CASSPQGQGDGYTF. The CDR3 DNA sequence: TGTGCCAGCTCACCACAGGGGCAAGGGGATGGCTACACCTTC.

This sequence joins TRBV4-1 and TRBJ2-7, with TRBD1 identical over 7 bases. The junction had 9 bases not matched to a gene; V was cut back by 3 bases and J by 1 base. Germline assignment: CDR1 MGHRA and CDR2 YSYEKL. This CDR3 comprises 16 residues. This chain's CDR3 is CASSQGTGAFSYEQYF. In DNA form, the CDR3 reads TGCGCCAGCAGCCAGGGAACAGGGGCCTTTTCCTACGAGCAGTACTTC.

The chain combines TRBV5-4 with TRBJ2-7; weak D call: TRBD1 (5 bases). The CDR3 consists of 16 residues. V dropped 0 bases and J dropped 7 bases, with 20 bases sitting between them. CDR1 is SGHNT, CDR2 YYREEE, per germline (reference sequence). CDR3 in DNA: TGTGCCAGCAGCTTGGATGGGTTGGGGCCCTTGGGGGAGCAGTACTTC. Amino acid sequence: CASSLDGLGPLGEQYF.

The V gene is TRBV2, the J gene TRBJ1-5; D may be TRBD1 (6 bases). Germline lookup yields CDR1 SNHLY and CDR2 FYNNEI. CDR3 size: 15 residues. V shed 6 bases and J shed 0 bases, with 12 bases lying between them. The CDR3 DNA follows: TGTGCCAGCAGGGGCGGGACAAGTAGCAATCAGCCCCAGCATTTT. The encoded protein is CASRGGTSSNQPQHF.

The chain couples TRBV5-4 to TRBJ2-3, with D maybe TRBD2 (5 bases). CDR3 length: 15 residues. Germline assignment: CDR1 SGHNT and CDR2 YYREEE (reference sequence). V was trimmed by 2 bases and J by 4 bases, leaving 14 bases between them. CDR3 DNA sequence: TGTGCCAGCAGCTTATATCCCGCGGGCCCAGATACGCAGTATTTT. It yields the protein CASSLYPAGPDTQYF.